Included here is one T cell receptor (beta chain) sequence, with context. No antigen is known for it. This specimen comes from a study of shared clonotypes between healthy human individuals. Study observations and caveats: The rarefaction results pointed to incomplete sorted-subset sequencing despite large depth.

This CDR3 comprises 16 residues. The J segment lost 1 base and the V segment lost 4 bases, leaving 6 bases of the junction unmatched. Germline V gives CDR1 SGDLS, CDR2 YYNGEE. The method was immunoSEQ multiplex PCR; TCRdb's version includes in-frame clones alone and lacks a portion of them. The sample yields around 2.5 million clones, 93% seen once. Negatively enriched CD4+ T cells were divided by CD45RA into naive and memory. The TCR comes from a man younger than 30 in good health. Some clones in this sample may be carry-over from other donors' samples. The sequenced material came from naive CD4+ T cells from PBMCs. Subset described: CD45RA+ positively selected. The chain couples TRBV9 to TRBJ2-5; 11 positions match TRBD2. In DNA form, the CDR3 reads TGTGCCAGCAGCTTCCAGACTAGCGGGACCCAAGAGACCCAGTACTTC. This codes for CASSFQTSGTQETQYF. The variable domain in full, completed from reference TRBV9 and TRBJ2-5, reads DSGVTQTPKHLITATGQRVTLRCSPRSGDLSVYWYQQSLDQGLQFLIQYYNGEERAKGNILERFSAQQFPDLHSELNLSSLELGDSALYFCASSFQTSGTQETQYFGPGTRLLVL.